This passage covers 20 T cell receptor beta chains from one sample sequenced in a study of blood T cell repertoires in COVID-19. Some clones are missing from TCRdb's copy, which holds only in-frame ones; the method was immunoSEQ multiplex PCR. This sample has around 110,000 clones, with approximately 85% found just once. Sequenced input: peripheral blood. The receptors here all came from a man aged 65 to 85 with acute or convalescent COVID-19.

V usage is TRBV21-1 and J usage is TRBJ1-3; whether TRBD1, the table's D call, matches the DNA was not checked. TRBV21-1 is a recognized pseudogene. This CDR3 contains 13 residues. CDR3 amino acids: CASSTGHGNTIYF. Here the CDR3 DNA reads TGTGCCAGCAGCACAGGGCACGGAAACACCATATATTTT.

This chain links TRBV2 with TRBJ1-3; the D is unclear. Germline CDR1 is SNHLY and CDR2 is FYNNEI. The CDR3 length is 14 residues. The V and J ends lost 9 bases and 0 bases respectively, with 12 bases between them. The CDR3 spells CASQQAHSGNTIYF. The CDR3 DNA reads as TGTGCCAGTCAGCAGGCCCACTCTGGAAACACCATATATTTT.

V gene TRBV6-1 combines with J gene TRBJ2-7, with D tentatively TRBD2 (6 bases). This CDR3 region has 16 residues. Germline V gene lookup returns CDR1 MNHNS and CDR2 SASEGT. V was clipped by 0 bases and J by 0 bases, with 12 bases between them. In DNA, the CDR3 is TGTGCCAGCAGTGAAGCGGCGGGGCCGCACTCCTACGAGCAGTACTTC. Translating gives CASSEAAGPHSYEQYF.

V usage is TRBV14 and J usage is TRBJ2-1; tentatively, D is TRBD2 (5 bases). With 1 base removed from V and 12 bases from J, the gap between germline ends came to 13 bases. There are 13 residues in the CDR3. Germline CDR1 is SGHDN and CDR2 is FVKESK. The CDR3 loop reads CASSQGAKGGQFF. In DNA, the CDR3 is TGTGCCAGCAGCCAAGGGGCGAAAGGAGGGCAGTTCTTC.

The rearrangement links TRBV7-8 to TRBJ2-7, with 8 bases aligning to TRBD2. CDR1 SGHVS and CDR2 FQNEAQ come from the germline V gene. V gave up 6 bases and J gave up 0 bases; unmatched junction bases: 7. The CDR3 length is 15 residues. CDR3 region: CASRPPGGASYEQYF. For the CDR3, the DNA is TGTGCCAGCAGGCCCCCGGGGGGGGCCTCCTACGAGCAGTACTTC.

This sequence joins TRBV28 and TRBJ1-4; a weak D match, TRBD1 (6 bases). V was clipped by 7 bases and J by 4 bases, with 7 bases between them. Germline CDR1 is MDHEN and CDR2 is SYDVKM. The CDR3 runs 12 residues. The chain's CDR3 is CASTGVNEKLFF. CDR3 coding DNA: TGTGCCAGCACAGGGGTTAATGAAAAACTGTTTTTT.

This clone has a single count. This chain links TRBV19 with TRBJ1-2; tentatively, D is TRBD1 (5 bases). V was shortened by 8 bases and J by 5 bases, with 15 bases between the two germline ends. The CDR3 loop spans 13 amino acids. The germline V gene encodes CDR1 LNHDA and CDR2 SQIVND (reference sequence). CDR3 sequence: CASYTAAGYGYTF. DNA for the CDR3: TGTGCCAGTTACACCGCCGCAGGGTATGGCTACACCTTC.

The CDR3 nucleotides read TGCGCCAGCAGCCCTCAGACAGATAATAATGAAAAACTGTTTTTT. Translation: CASSPQTDNNEKLFF. This chain uses TRBV5-1 with TRBJ1-4; D possibly corresponds to TRBD1 (5 bases). CDR1 and CDR2 (germline): SGHRS, YFSETQ. Trimming cost V 4 bases and J 4 bases, with 14 bases left between them. This CDR3 is built from 15 residues.

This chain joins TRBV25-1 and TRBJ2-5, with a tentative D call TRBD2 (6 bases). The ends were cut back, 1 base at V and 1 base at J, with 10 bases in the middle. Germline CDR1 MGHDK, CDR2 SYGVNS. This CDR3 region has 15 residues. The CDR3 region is CASSEWGGTQETQYF. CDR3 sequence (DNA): TGTGCCAGCAGTGAATGGGGCGGGACCCAAGAGACCCAGTACTTC.

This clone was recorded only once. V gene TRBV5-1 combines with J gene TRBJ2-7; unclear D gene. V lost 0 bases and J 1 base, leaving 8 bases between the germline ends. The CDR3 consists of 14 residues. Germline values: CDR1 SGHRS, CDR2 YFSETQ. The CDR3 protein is CASSLAVASYEQYF. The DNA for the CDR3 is TGCGCCAGCAGCTTGGCCGTGGCTTCCTACGAGCAGTACTTC. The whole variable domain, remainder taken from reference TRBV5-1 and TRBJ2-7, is KAGVTQTPRYLIKTRGQQVTLSCSPISGHRSVSWYQQTPGQGLQFLFEYFSETQRNKGNFPGRFSGRQFSNSRSEMNVSTLELGDSALYLCASSLAVASYEQYFGPGTRLTVT.

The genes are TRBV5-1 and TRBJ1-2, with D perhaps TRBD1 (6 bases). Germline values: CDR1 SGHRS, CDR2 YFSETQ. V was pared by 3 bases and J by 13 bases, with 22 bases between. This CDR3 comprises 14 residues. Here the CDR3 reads CASSSLLGTPFVTF. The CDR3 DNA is TGCGCCAGCAGCTCTCTCTTAGGGACACCCTTTGTCACCTTC.

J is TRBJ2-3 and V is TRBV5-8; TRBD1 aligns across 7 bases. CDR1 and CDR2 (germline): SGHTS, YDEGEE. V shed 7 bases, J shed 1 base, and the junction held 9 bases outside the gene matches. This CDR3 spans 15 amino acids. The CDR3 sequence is CASGRRGLGTDTQYF. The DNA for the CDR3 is TGTGCCAGCGGTCGTAGGGGGCTCGGCACAGATACGCAGTATTTT.

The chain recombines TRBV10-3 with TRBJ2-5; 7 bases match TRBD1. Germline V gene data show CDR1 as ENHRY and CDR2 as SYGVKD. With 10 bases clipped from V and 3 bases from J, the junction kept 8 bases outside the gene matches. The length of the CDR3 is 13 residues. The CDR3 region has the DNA TGTGCCAGCACCGGACAGGCTAAAGAGACCCAGTACTTC. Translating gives CASTGQAKETQYF.

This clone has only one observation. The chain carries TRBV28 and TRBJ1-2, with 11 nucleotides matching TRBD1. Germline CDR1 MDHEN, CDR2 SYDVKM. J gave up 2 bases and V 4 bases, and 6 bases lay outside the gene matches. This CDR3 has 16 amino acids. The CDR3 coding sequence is TGTGCCAGCAGTTCGGTCCGGACAGGGGGCAACTATGGCTACACCTTC. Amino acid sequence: CASSSVRTGGNYGYTF.

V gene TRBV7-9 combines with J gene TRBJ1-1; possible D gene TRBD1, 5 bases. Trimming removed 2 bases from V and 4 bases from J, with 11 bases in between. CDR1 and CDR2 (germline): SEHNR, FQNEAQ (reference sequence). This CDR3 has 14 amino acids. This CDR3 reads CASSLSGAATEAFF. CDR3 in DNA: TGTGCCAGCAGCTTATCTGGGGCGGCCACTGAAGCTTTCTTT.

In DNA form, the CDR3 reads TGTGCCAGCAGTGAATACTACCGCCATCAGCCCCAGCATTTT. This encodes CASSEYYRHQPQHF. This chain joins TRBV25-1 and TRBJ1-5; unclear D gene. This CDR3 has 14 amino acids. Looked up from germline, CDR1 is MGHDK and CDR2 is SYGVNS. With 0 bases removed from V and 5 bases from J, the gap between germline ends came to 8 bases. Full variable domain (missing parts from reference TRBV25-1 and TRBJ1-5): EADIYQTPRYLVIGTGKKITLECSQTMGHDKMYWYQQDPGMELHLIHYSYGVNSTEKGDLSSESTVSRIRTEHFPLTLESARPSHTSQYLCASSEYYRHQPQHFGDGTRLSIL.

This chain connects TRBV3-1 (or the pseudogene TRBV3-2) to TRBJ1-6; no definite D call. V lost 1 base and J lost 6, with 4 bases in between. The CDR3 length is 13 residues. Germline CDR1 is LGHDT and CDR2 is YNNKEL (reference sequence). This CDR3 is CASSQVRNSPLHF. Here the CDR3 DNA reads TGTGCCAGCAGCCAAGTCCGTAATTCACCCCTCCACTTT.

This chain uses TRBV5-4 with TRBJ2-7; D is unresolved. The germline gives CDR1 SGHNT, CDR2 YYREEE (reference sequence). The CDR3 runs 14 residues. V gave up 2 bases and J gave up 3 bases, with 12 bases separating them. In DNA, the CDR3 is TGTGCCAGCAGCTTAACGGGTTCCCTCTACGAGCAGTACTTC. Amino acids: CASSLTGSLYEQYF.

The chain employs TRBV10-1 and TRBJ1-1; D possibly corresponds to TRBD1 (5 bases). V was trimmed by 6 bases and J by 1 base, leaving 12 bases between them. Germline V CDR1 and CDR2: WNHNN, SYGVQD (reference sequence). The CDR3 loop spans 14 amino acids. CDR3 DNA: TGCGCCAGCAGCCCCAAGACAGCGAACACTGAAGCTTTCTTT. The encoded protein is CASSPKTANTEAFF.

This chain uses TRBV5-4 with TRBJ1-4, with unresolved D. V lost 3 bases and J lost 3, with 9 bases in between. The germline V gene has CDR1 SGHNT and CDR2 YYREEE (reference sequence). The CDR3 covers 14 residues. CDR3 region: CASSSPAANEKLFF. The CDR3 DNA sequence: TGTGCCAGCAGCTCCCCAGCGGCTAATGAAAAACTGTTTTTT.